Listed below are T cell receptor beta chains from one sample, sequenced in a study of cytomegalovirus exposure and HLA in healthy donors. Sequencing was performed with immunoSEQ multiplex PCR; in TCRdb, only in-frame clones are kept and a portion is missing. The data contain approximately 160,000 clones, around 86% of them singletons. Sample: PBMCs. These receptors were obtained from a human donor in good health. CDR3s include the opening cysteine and the closing phenylalanine or tryptophan. A D gene is named only where the DNA matches it firmly. Rows may omit the clone size; those that give it use once, few, many or a size class.

>TRBV7-9|TRBJ2-5|TRBD1|-
CASPPGTGTFQETQYF
TGTGCCAGTCCGCCCGGGACAGGGACCTTCCAAGAGACCCAGTACTTC
>TRBV7-9|TRBJ2-1|-|few
CASIRLILDEQFF
TGTGCCAGCATCCGACTGATCCTAGATGAGCAGTTCTTC
>TRBV6-5|TRBJ2-5|-|-
CASSYRLAGQETQYF
TGTGCCAGCAGTTACCGTCTCGCAGGGCAAGAGACCCAGTACTTC
>TRBV7-2|TRBJ1-4|-|-
CASSLEALRSKLFF
TGTGCCAGCAGCCTTGAAGCCCTCCGGTCCAAACTGTTTTTT
>TRBV11-2|TRBJ2-2|-|-
CASSHQGWYGSTGELFF
TGTGCCAGCAGCCACCAGGGATGGTACGGGAGCACCGGGGAGCTGTTTTTT
>TRBV28|TRBJ1-5|TRBD1|-
CASGQGGTYSSQPQHF
TGTGCCAGCGGACAGGGGGGTACGTATAGCAGTCAGCCCCAGCATTTT
>TRBV5-4|TRBJ1-2|-|once
CASSLPENYGYTF
TGTGCCAGCAGCTTGCCAGAAAACTATGGCTACACCTTC
>TRBV11-3|TRBJ2-5|-|-
CASSLFGDPQETQYF
TGTGCCAGCAGCTTATTCGGAGATCCCCAAGAGACCCAGTACTTC
>TRBV14|TRBJ1-4|TRBD1|-
CASSQLTGGNEKLFF
TGTGCCAGCAGCCAATTGACAGGGGGTAATGAAAAACTGTTTTTT
>TRBV7-2|TRBJ1-3|TRBD1|-
CASSYGQGRDTIYF
TGTGCCAGCAGCTACGGACAGGGGAGAGACACCATATATTTT
>TRBV6-1|TRBJ2-3|TRBD2|-
CASAGTSGGYTQYF
TGTGCCAGTGCTGGGACTAGCGGGGGGTATACGCAGTATTTT
>TRBV27|TRBJ1-1|-|-
CASSSSNTEAFF
TGTGCCAGCAGTTCTTCCAACACTGAAGCTTTCTTT
>TRBV5-1|TRBJ1-1|TRBD1|-
CASSPRDRGMNTEAFF
TGCGCCAGCAGCCCCCGGGACAGGGGCATGAACACTGAAGCTTTCTTT
>TRBV7-9|TRBJ2-7|-|-
CSSSGQTYEQYF
TGTTCCAGCAGTGGACAAACCTACGAGCAGTACTTC
>TRBV7-9|TRBJ2-2|TRBD1|-
CASSFHQGAGELFF
TGTGCCAGCAGCTTTCATCAGGGGGCCGGGGAGCTGTTTTTT
>TRBV27|TRBJ2-1|-|-
CASSSPRHSYNEQFF
TGTGCCAGCAGTTCCCCTCGACACTCCTACAATGAGCAGTTCTTC
>TRBV6-4|TRBJ2-2|TRBD1|-
CASSDSEGAENTGELFF
TGTGCCAGCAGTGACTCCGAGGGGGCCGAGAACACCGGGGAGCTGTTTTTT
>TRBV27|TRBJ1-5|-|-
CASSPRVQQPQHF
TGTGCCAGCAGTCCCAGGGTTCAACAGCCCCAGCATTTT
>TRBV4-3|TRBJ1-6|TRBD1|-
CASSQDEGQANSPLHF
TGCGCCAGCAGCCAAGATGAGGGACAGGCCAATTCACCCCTCCACTTT
>TRBV6-6|TRBJ2-7|-|-
CASSYEGLLEQYF
TGTGCCAGCAGTTACGAAGGACTTCTCGAGCAGTACTTC
>TRBV5-6|TRBJ2-1|TRBD2|-
CASSYPERGGPDEQFF
TGTGCCAGCAGCTACCCGGAGCGGGGGGGCCCGGATGAGCAGTTCTTC
>TRBV6-5|TRBJ2-2|-|-
CASSYGITGELFF
TGTGCCAGCAGTTACGGCATCACCGGGGAGCTGTTTTTT
>TRBV9|TRBJ2-5|TRBD1|once
CASSPRTGLGETQYF
TGTGCCAGCAGCCCTCGGACAGGTCTCGGGGAGACCCAGTACTTC
>TRBV2|TRBJ1-2|-|few
CASSERSGTLYGYTF
TGTGCCAGCAGTGAGAGGAGCGGGACACTCTATGGCTACACCTTC
>TRBV14|TRBJ1-2|-|-
CASGGTAGGYTF
TGTGCCAGCGGAGGGACTGCGGGTGGCTACACCTTC
>TRBV6-5|TRBJ1-6|-|-
CASSYYGGRDSPLHF
TGTGCCAGCAGTTACTACGGGGGAAGGGATTCACCCCTCCACTTT
>TRBV11-3|TRBJ1-1|-|-
CASSLDLTENTEAFF
TGTGCCAGCAGCTTAGATCTTACAGAGAACACTGAAGCTTTCTTT
>TRBV6-1|TRBJ2-5|TRBD2|-
CASSSLAGDQETQYF
TGTGCCAGCAGTTCCCTAGCGGGGGACCAAGAGACCCAGTACTTC
>TRBV28|TRBJ2-1|TRBD2|-
CASSWGTTAYNEQFF
TGTGCCAGCAGTTGGGGGACTACCGCCTACAATGAGCAGTTCTTC
>TRBV27|TRBJ2-6|-|few
CASKLVSGANVLTF
TGTGCCAGCAAGCTGGTTTCTGGGGCCAACGTCCTGACTTTC
>TRBV7-2|TRBJ2-3|TRBD2|-
CASSLVLAGGGTQYF
TGTGCCAGCAGCTTAGTACTAGCGGGGGGTGGGACGCAGTATTTT
>TRBV5-4|TRBJ1-1|TRBD1|few
CASSGRDRNTEAFF
TGTGCCAGCAGCGGCCGGGACAGGAACACTGAAGCTTTCTTT
>TRBV5-1|TRBJ2-5|-|-
CASSLPPGLLGGSQETQYF
TGCGCCAGCAGCTTGCCGCCTGGTCTACTAGGTGGGTCCCAAGAGACCCAGTACTTC
>TRBV11-2|TRBJ2-1|TRBD1|-
CASSFTGQGRDNEQFF
TGTGCCAGCAGCTTTACGGGACAGGGAAGGGACAATGAGCAGTTCTTC
>TRBV4-3|TRBJ2-4|-|-
CASSRGSPGIQYF
TGCGCCAGCAGCCGAGGTAGTCCGGGCATTCAGTACTTC
>TRBV10-3|TRBJ1-5|-|-
CASRPGQTSYSNQPQHF
TGTGCCAGCAGACCGGGACAAACTTCCTATAGCAATCAGCCCCAGCATTTT
>TRBV7-9|TRBJ2-7|TRBD1|-
CASSLPRGQVYEQYF
TGTGCCAGCAGCCTCCCAAGGGGGCAGGTCTACGAGCAGTACTTC
>TRBV25-1|TRBJ1-2|TRBD1|-
CASSDPLGTASGYTF
TGTGCCAGCAGTGACCCACTGGGGACAGCTTCCGGCTACACCTTC
>TRBV6-5|TRBJ1-1|-|-
CASSYGQPNTEAFF
TGTGCCAGCAGTTATGGACAGCCGAACACTGAAGCTTTCTTT
>TRBV10-3|TRBJ2-1|TRBD2|few
CAISVTSGGIYNEQFF
TGTGCCATCAGTGTGACTAGCGGGGGTATCTACAATGAGCAGTTCTTC
>TRBV9|TRBJ2-3|-|-
CASSVGGVATDTQYF
TGTGCCAGCAGCGTAGGGGGGGTGGCCACAGATACGCAGTATTTT
>TRBV6-1|TRBJ1-1|-|-
CAPPRDSNTEAFF
TGTGCCCCCCCCAGGGACTCGAACACTGAAGCTTTCTTT
>TRBV5-6|TRBJ2-5|TRBD2|-
CASSLAGLEETQYF
TGTGCCAGCAGCCTAGCGGGGCTGGAAGAGACCCAGTACTTC
>TRBV7-9|TRBJ1-2|TRBD1|-
CASSPPTGGSGYTF
TGTGCCAGCAGCCCGCCGACAGGGGGTTCTGGCTACACCTTC
>TRBV5-1|TRBJ1-4|-|-
CASSTGLTGEKLFF
TGCGCCAGCAGCACGGGACTCACTGGGGAAAAACTGTTTTTT
>TRBV5-1|TRBJ1-2|-|few
CASSLGAQSYGYTF
TGCGCCAGCAGCTTGGGGGCACAGTCCTATGGCTACACCTTC
>TRBV5-1|TRBJ1-3|-|-
CASSLDRSSGNTIYF
TGCGCCAGCAGCTTGGACAGAAGCTCTGGAAACACCATATATTTT
>TRBV5-1|TRBJ2-3|-|few
CASSLSLSRATDTQYF
TGCGCCAGCAGCTTGTCCCTAAGCAGGGCCACAGATACGCAGTATTTT
>TRBV4-3|TRBJ1-4|-|once
CASSQGTEREKLFF
TGCGCCAGCAGCCAAGGGACAGAAAGGGAAAAACTGTTTTTT